This T cell receptor beta chain derives from a study of CD4+ T cells in melanoma. Germline V gene sequence: CDR1 SGHTA, CDR2 FQGNSA. CDR3 length equals 14 residues. V was clipped by 1 base and J by 0 bases, with 4 bases between them. Produced via immunoSEQ multiplex PCR; TCRdb's table is partial and in-frame only. This table has nearly 50,000 clones, 89% appearing once. With regard to this clone: Its matching antigen is unknown.

Study findings and constraints: In melanoma, neoantigen-specific CD4+ T cells reportedly differed in differentiation state.

The clonotype comes from a human donor with melanoma. The specimen sequenced was peripheral blood. The chain is built from TRBV7-2 and TRBJ1-3; D not certain. Written as DNA, the CDR3 is TGTGCCAGCAGCTTAGGGTTCTCTGGAAACACCATATATTTT. This gives the protein CASSLGFSGNTIYF.